The next 22 T cell receptor beta chains were all read from a single sample in a study of blood T cell repertoires in COVID-19. Repertoires were generated with immunoSEQ multiplex PCR, while TCRdb's copy carries only in-frame clones and drops some. The repertoire has some 130,000 clones, around 73% of them found once; the top ten carry about 10%. The specimen sequenced was peripheral blood. The receptors shown here come from a man in his fifties or sixties who had recovered from COVID-19.

The chain recombines TRBV2 with TRBJ2-7; TRBD2 is a possible D gene (5 bases). V shed 7 bases and J shed 2 bases, with 9 bases lying between them. The germline gives CDR1 SNHLY, CDR2 FYNNEI. There are 12 residues in the CDR3. The CDR3 region has the DNA TGTGCCAGCAACCGGGATACCTACGAGCAGTACTTC. Its protein is CASNRDTYEQYF.

The chain joins TRBV6-5 to TRBJ2-5; D remains ambiguous. Trimming left V 4 bases short and J 1 base short, with 7 bases between. The CDR3 loop spans 13 amino acids. Germline assignment: CDR1 MNHEY and CDR2 SVGAGI. The CDR3 DNA sequence: TGTGCCAGCAGTTCACCCGGCCAAGAGACCCAGTACTTC. This encodes CASSSPGQETQYF.

The V call is TRBV28, the J call TRBJ1-5, with D unresolved. The germline V gene encodes CDR1 MDHEN and CDR2 SYDVKM. The CDR3 is made up of 15 amino acids. The V gene lost 2 bases and the J gene lost 4 bases, with 12 bases spanning the gap. Here the CDR3 reads CASSLGSPQNQPQHF. The CDR3 DNA is TGTGCCAGCAGTTTAGGGTCGCCACAGAATCAGCCCCAGCATTTT.

This chain uses TRBV30 with TRBJ2-3; 13 nucleotides agree with TRBD2. The CDR3 spans 14 residues. Germline trimming cut 5 bases from V and 3 bases from J; bases unmatched to any gene: 2. The V gene's germline CDR1 is GTSNPN and CDR2 SVGIG (reference sequence). CDR3 sequence: CAWGGLAGTDTQYF. The CDR3 coding sequence is TGTGCCTGGGGGGGACTAGCGGGAACAGATACGCAGTATTTT.

The genes are TRBV19 and TRBJ2-5; D possibly corresponds to TRBD1 (6 bases). The germline V and J ends were trimmed by 6 bases and 4 bases, with 33 bases remaining between them. The length of the CDR3 is 20 residues. The germline V gene has CDR1 LNHDA and CDR2 SQIVND (reference sequence). CDR3 sequence (DNA): TGTGCCAGTAGCAAGTACACCGGGGCCAACGTGGGGGCAGGGGCAGAGACCCAGTACTTC. As protein: CASSKYTGANVGAGAETQYF.

This chain connects TRBV28 to TRBJ2-1, with 11 positions matching TRBD1. Trimming cost V 4 bases and J 6 bases; bases outside gene matches: 8. The CDR3 has 16 residues. CDR1 and CDR2 from the germline V gene are MDHEN and SYDVKM. CDR3 in amino acids: CASSSRDRGLVNEQFF. The CDR3 nucleotides read TGTGCCAGCAGTTCCAGGGACAGGGGGTTGGTCAATGAGCAGTTCTTC.

This chain connects TRBV19 to TRBJ2-1; 9 nucleotides agree with TRBD2. Germline lookup yields CDR1 LNHDA and CDR2 SQIVND (reference sequence). The CDR3 extends over 14 amino acids. With 1 base clipped from V and 11 bases from J, the junction kept 6 bases outside the gene matches. CDR3 sequence (DNA): TGTGCCAGTAGTATAGGCCTAGCGGGAAAAAAGCAGTTCTTC. This translates into CASSIGLAGKKQFF.

The CDR3 is CASNRTRGRGREKLFF. The CDR3 region has the DNA TGTGCCAGCAACAGAACCCGGGGCAGGGGGCGAGAAAAACTGTTTTTT. The rearrangement uses TRBV21-1 and TRBJ1-4; TRBD1 is the table's D call, not checked against the DNA. TRBV21-1 is annotated as a pseudogene. The CDR3 loop spans 16 amino acids.

The chain couples TRBV4-2 to TRBJ2-3; 15 bases match TRBD2. J lost 2 bases, V lost 0 bases, and 9 bases had no gene match. Germline V gives CDR1 LGHNA, CDR2 YNFKEQ. The CDR3 loop spans 20 amino acids. CDR3 in amino acids: CASSQEGTSGGSYLTDTQYF. CDR3 DNA: TGTGCCAGCAGCCAAGAAGGGACTAGCGGGGGGTCCTACCTCACAGATACGCAGTATTTT.

The chain is built from TRBV28 and TRBJ2-4; 11 positions match TRBD1. The germline V gene has CDR1 MDHEN and CDR2 SYDVKM. J lost 0 bases, V lost 6 bases, and 10 bases had no gene match. The CDR3 runs 18 residues. The CDR3 loop is CASSGTGGFSLAKNIQYF. For the CDR3, the DNA is TGTGCCAGCAGCGGGACAGGGGGTTTTTCTTTAGCCAAAAACATTCAGTACTTC. Combining the CDR3 with reference TRBV28 and TRBJ2-4 gives the whole variable domain DVKVTQSSRYLVKRTGEKVFLECVQDMDHENMFWYRQDPGLGLRLIYFSYDVKMKEKGDIPEGYSVSREKKERFSLILESASTNQTSMYLCASSGTGGFSLAKNIQYFGAGTRLSVL.

The chain recombines TRBV19 with TRBJ2-3, with 11 nucleotides matching TRBD2. CDR1 is LNHDA and CDR2 is SQIVND in the germline V gene (reference sequence). The CDR3 length is 18 residues. Unmatched junction bases numbered 16, after V lost 7 bases and J lost 4 bases. The CDR3 protein is CASNRALAGGIGADTQYF. CDR3 nucleotides: TGTGCCAGTAACAGAGCGCTAGCGGGAGGAATAGGAGCAGATACGCAGTATTTT.

Concerning this clone itself: Relative to the germline gene, one junction end is altered; a read error may explain this. The V call is TRBV7-7, the J call TRBJ2-5, with 8 bases that match TRBD2. This CDR3 spans 15 amino acids. Germline lookup yields CDR1 SSHAT and CDR2 FNYEAQ (reference sequence). The CDR3, as DNA: TGTGCTAGCAGCCCACCGCGGGGGGCTCGGGAGACCCAGTACTTC. Translating gives CASSPPRGARETQYF.

This clone was detected only once. The rearrangement links TRBV6-2 or TRBV6-3 to TRBJ2-3, with 10 bases aligning to TRBD2. J lost 0 bases, V lost 5 bases, and 5 bases had no gene match. The CDR3 length is 16 residues. Germline CDR1 and CDR2: MNHEY and SVGEGT. CDR3 DNA: TGTGCCAGCAGTGGACTAGCGGAGGGGAGCACAGATACGCAGTATTTT. Encoded protein: CASSGLAEGSTDTQYF.

The chain carries TRBV28 and TRBJ1-5; D is unresolved. The CDR3 has 14 amino acids. Germline values: CDR1 MDHEN, CDR2 SYDVKM. Trimming pared 7 bases from V and 6 bases from J, leaving 16 bases between. The CDR3 DNA is TGTGCCAGCACCCCAGGCGGGTCGGGTCAGCCCCAGCATTTT. Protein sequence: CASTPGGSGQPQHF.

This chain uses TRBV7-2 with TRBJ2-7, with 9 bases that match TRBD2. CDR1 and CDR2 (germline): SGHTA, FQGNSA. The V and J ends lost 0 bases and 2 bases, in that order; junction bases with no gene match: 8. The CDR3 extends over 17 amino acids. The CDR3 DNA reads TGTGCCAGCAGCTTAGCCCTCTCGACTAGCGGAGCCTACGAGCAGTACTTC. It translates to CASSLALSTSGAYEQYF.

This clone has only a few counts. The J gene is TRBJ2-2, the V gene TRBV4-2; D unresolved. V lost 0 bases and J lost 9, with 8 bases in between. This CDR3 contains 13 residues. Germline CDR1 is LGHNA and CDR2 is YNFKEQ. The CDR3 sequence: CASSQDPPRELFF. DNA of the CDR3: TGTGCCAGCAGCCAAGATCCCCCTCGGGAGCTGTTTTTT.

CDR3 residues: CASSHGDQPQHF. The CDR3 coding sequence is TGTGCCAGCAGCCACGGTGATCAGCCCCAGCATTTT. J is TRBJ1-5 and V is TRBV3-1 (or the pseudogene TRBV3-2); D ambiguous. Germline values: CDR1 LGHDT, CDR2 YNNKEL (reference sequence). This CDR3 is built from 12 residues. Trimming removed 3 bases at V and 5 bases at J, with 5 bases between.

V gene TRBV25-1 combines with J gene TRBJ1-2, with D hard to call. The CDR3 is 9 residues long. The V gene lost 8 bases and the J gene lost 11 bases, with 9 bases spanning the gap. Germline lookup yields CDR1 MGHDK and CDR2 SYGVNS. This CDR3 reads CASATRYTF. The CDR3 DNA sequence: TGTGCCAGCGCCACTCGGTACACCTTC.

The CDR3 reads CSVATSGRTDTQYF. DNA of the CDR3: TGCAGCGTTGCGACTAGCGGGCGGACAGATACGCAGTATTTT. The chain carries TRBV29-1 and TRBJ2-3, with TRBD2 matching 10 bases. The CDR3 is 14 residues long. V dropped 4 bases and J dropped 3; count of bases not matched to a gene: 4. Germline V lookup: CDR1 SQVTM, CDR2 ANQGSEA.

This clone was seen just once. The rearrangement joins TRBV27 to TRBJ2-5; TRBD2 is a possible D gene (6 bases). Per the germline V gene, CDR1 is MNHEY and CDR2 is SMNVEV (reference sequence). This CDR3 has 17 residues. Trimming took 4 bases from V and 3 from J, leaving 21 bases between them. The CDR3 nucleotides are TGTGCCAGCAGTTCCCCCCCCAGGAGGGATCCCAAAGAGACCCAGTACTTC. Translated, it gives CASSSPPRRDPKETQYF.

The chain employs TRBV4-2 and TRBJ2-3; 12 nucleotides agree with TRBD2. The CDR3 spans 16 residues. The germline gives CDR1 LGHNA, CDR2 YNFKEQ. After removal of 5 bases from V and 2 bases from J, the junction contained 5 bases not matched to a gene. The CDR3: CASSALAGGATDTQYF. CDR3 nucleotides: TGTGCCAGCAGCGCACTAGCGGGGGGCGCCACAGATACGCAGTATTTT.

The chain is built from TRBV4-3 and TRBJ1-2; TRBD1 agrees at 7 bases. V lost 3 bases, J lost 4 bases, and 8 bases stayed unmatched. This CDR3 comprises 15 residues. Germline V gene data show CDR1 as LGHNA and CDR2 as YSLEER. The CDR3 DNA reads TGCGCCAGCAGCCATGACGGACAGGACCTCTATGGCTACACCTTC. Translating gives CASSHDGQDLYGYTF.